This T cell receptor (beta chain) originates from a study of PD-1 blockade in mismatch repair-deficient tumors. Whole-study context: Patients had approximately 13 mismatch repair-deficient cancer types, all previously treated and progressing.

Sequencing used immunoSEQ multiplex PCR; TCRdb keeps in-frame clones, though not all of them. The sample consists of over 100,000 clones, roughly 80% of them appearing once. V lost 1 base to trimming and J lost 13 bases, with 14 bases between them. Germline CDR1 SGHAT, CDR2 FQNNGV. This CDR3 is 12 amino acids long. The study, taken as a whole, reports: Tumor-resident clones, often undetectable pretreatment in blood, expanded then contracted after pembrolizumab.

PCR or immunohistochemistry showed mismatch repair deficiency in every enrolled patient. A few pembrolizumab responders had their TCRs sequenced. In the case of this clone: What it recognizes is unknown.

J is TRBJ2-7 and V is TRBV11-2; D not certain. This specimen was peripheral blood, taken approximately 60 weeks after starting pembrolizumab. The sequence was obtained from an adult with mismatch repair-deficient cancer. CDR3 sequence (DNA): TGTGCCAGCAGCTTAGCGCCACCACTGCTCTACTTC. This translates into CASSLAPPLLYF.